Below, 4 T cell receptor beta chains from the same sample are listed, as sequenced in a study of T cells in Graves' hyperthyroidism and ophthalmopathy. Regions amplified from RNA transcripts were the TCR beta CDR3 regions. During a first-round RT-PCR of the TCR CDR3, the HTBI primer set was used. TCRdb used MiXCR to reprocess the multiplex PCR reads, holding one entry per CDR3 protein. The sample has a few hundred thousand distinct CDR3 sequences; roughly 20% are singletons. Sequencing was performed on blood. The receptors come from a man between 18 and 29 years old with Graves' hyperthyroidism.

This clonotype was observed many times. The V and J genes are TRBV2 and TRBJ1-3; 7 positions match TRBD1. CDR1 and CDR2 (germline): SNHLY, FYNNEI. Trimming took 3 bases from V and 1 from J; bases not matched to a gene: 3. The CDR3 loop spans 15 amino acids. CDR3 in DNA: TGTGCCAGCAGTGACGAGGGGGCTTCTGGAAACACCATATATTTT. Translation gives CASSDEGASGNTIYF.

The CDR3 sequence is CASSEGRVSGYTF. The CDR3 DNA reads as TGTGCCAGCAGTGAAGGCAGGGTATCAGGCTACACCTTC. The rearrangement links TRBV12-3 or TRBV12-4 to TRBJ1-2; a weak D match, TRBD1 (5 bases). CDR3 size: 13 residues. V was clipped by 5 bases and J by 8 bases, with 15 bases between them.

This clonotype was picked up many times. J is TRBJ1-5 and V is TRBV4-1; 12 positions match TRBD1. CDR3 length equals 16 residues. CDR1 MGHRA and CDR2 YSYEKL come from the germline V gene. J lost 7 bases, V lost 2 bases, and 6 bases had no gene match. CDR3 sequence: CASSQSGQGARQPQHF. CDR3 DNA: TGCGCCAGCAGCCAATCGGGACAGGGGGCTCGGCAGCCCCAGCATTTT.

Concerning this clonotype itself: The junction and the germline gene differ at one end; a read error may be behind it. The gene calls are TRBV18 and TRBJ2-5, with 13 bases that match TRBD2. The CDR3 totals 15 residues. Germline V CDR1 and CDR2: KGHSH, LQKENI. The CDR3 nucleotides are TGTGCCAGCTCACGACTAGCGGGGGGACAAGAGGCCCAGTACTTC. It yields the protein CASSRLAGGQEAQYF. Complete variable domain (other parts from reference TRBV18 and TRBJ2-5): NAGVMQNPRHLVRRRGQEARLRCSPMKGHSHVYWYRQLPEEGLKFMVYLQKENIIDESGMPKERFSAEFPKEGPSILRIQQVVRGDSAAYFCASSRLAGGQEAQYFGPGTRLLVL.